This T cell receptor (beta chain) appears in the sequencing data of a study of blood T cell repertoires in COVID-19. As for the study in general: COVID-19 samples collected from the United States, Italy and Spain covered acute and convalescent phases.

Original processing methods: Amplified reference gene primers provided the basis for estimating nucleated cell counts. Here immunoSEQ multiplex PCR was the method, and the copy in TCRdb shows in-frame clones only, minus some. V and J calls and clone size follow that table, whereas D and trimming were derived from the DNA. The repertoire holds under 300,000 clones, with roughly 80% as singletons. The CDR3 is 15 residues long. The germline V gene has CDR1 SGHTA and CDR2 FQGNSA. Trimming left V 0 bases short and J 0 bases short, with 8 bases between. This chain links TRBV7-2 with TRBJ1-1; D is unresolved. Sequences were obtained from peripheral blood. This receptor was taken from a woman between 18 and 30 years old with acute or convalescent COVID-19. The CDR3 loop reads CASSLASLLNTEAFF. The CDR3 DNA follows: TGTGCCAGCAGCTTAGCGAGCCTTTTGAACACTGAAGCTTTCTTT.